Sequencing of this TCR beta chain was carried out in a study of molecular identifiers for immune sequencing clone quantification. This clonotype was counted ten times or more. Per germline, CDR1 MGHRA and CDR2 YSYEKL. The CDR3 loop spans 15 amino acids. Unmatched junction bases numbered 8, after V lost 3 bases and J lost 8 bases. TCRdb processed the PCR reads anew with MiXCR; each CDR3 protein has one entry. The data contain 80,000 to 95,000 distinct CDR3 sequences, under 20% of them singletons. Input material: naive CD8+ T cells from blood, with Jurkat cell RNA spiked in. As for subset: FACS-sorted CD8+CD4-CCR7+CD45RA+ naive T cells. This receptor was identified in a human donor in good health. Some libraries in this study had Jurkat cell RNA spiked in. This rearrangement joins TRBV4-1 to TRBJ2-1, with 9 bases matching TRBD2. CDR3 amino acids: CASSHLAGGPDEQFF. DNA of the CDR3: TGCGCCAGCAGCCATCTGGCGGGGGGGCCGGATGAGCAGTTCTTC.